The 18 T cell receptor beta chains reported below all come from one sample, sequenced in a study of PD-L1 blockade in urothelial cancer. Profiled with immunoSEQ multiplex PCR; TCRdb holds only in-frame clones, not every one. Here the sample spans 70,000 to 75,000 clones, roughly 84% being singletons. The specimen comprised PBMCs, sampled around atezolizumab (anti-PD-L1) treatment. The receptors derive from a man aged 70-80 years with urothelial cancer.

The chain uses TRBV11-2 and TRBJ2-7, with D uncertain. Germline V gives CDR1 SGHAT, CDR2 FQNNGV. V was cut by 7 bases and J by 3 bases, with 16 bases left in between. This CDR3 is 14 amino acids long. CDR3 nucleotides: TGTGCCAGCACCTACCAAACCTCGGGCTACGAGCAGTACTTC. The encoded protein is CASTYQTSGYEQYF.

The V call is TRBV5-4, the J call TRBJ2-7; D is unresolved. This CDR3 spans 12 amino acids. The V end lost 4 bases, the J end lost 7 bases, and 12 bases lay between the germline ends. CDR1 and CDR2 from the germline V gene are SGHNT and YYREEE (reference sequence). The CDR3, as DNA: TGTGCCAGCAGCCCAGGCCCTGGGGAGCAGTACTTC. It encodes CASSPGPGEQYF.

The sample holds a few counts of this clone. Other DNA sequences in the same sample also yield this CDR3. V is TRBV27 and J is TRBJ1-2; D unclear. CDR1 and CDR2 from the germline V gene are MNHEY and SMNVEV (reference sequence). V was shortened by 8 bases and J by 2 bases, with 12 bases between the two germline ends. The CDR3 covers 13 residues. CDR3 nucleotide sequence: TGTGCCAGCTCGGTGGAGGGAAACTATGGCTACACCTTC. Protein: CASSVEGNYGYTF.

The chain combines TRBV30 with TRBJ2-6; D unclear. The CDR3 totals 15 residues. Germline assignment: CDR1 GTSNPN and CDR2 SVGIG (reference sequence). With 4 bases removed from V and 0 bases from J, the gap between germline ends came to 10 bases. The CDR3 loop reads CAWKNSFSGANVLTF. CDR3 nucleotides: TGTGCCTGGAAGAACAGTTTCTCTGGGGCCAACGTCCTGACTTTC.

This rearrangement joins TRBV5-1 to TRBJ2-3, with 7 positions matching TRBD2. Germline V lookup: CDR1 SGHRS, CDR2 YFSETQ. CDR3 length: 15 residues. Losses at the gene ends were 0 bases for V and 6 bases for J; bases not matched to a gene: 7. CDR3 protein: CASSLGFAGDDTQYF. CDR3 DNA: TGCGCCAGCAGCTTGGGGTTCGCGGGGGATGATACGCAGTATTTT. Complete variable domain (other parts from reference TRBV5-1 and TRBJ2-3): KAGVTQTPRYLIKTRGQQVTLSCSPISGHRSVSWYQQTPGQGLQFLFEYFSETQRNKGNFPGRFSGRQFSNSRSEMNVSTLELGDSALYLCASSLGFAGDDTQYFGPGTRLTVL.

This chain uses TRBV6-5 with TRBJ2-7, with D hard to call. The ends were cut back, 6 bases at V and 5 bases at J, with 17 bases in the middle. In germline, CDR1 is MNHEY, CDR2 SVGAGI. The CDR3 is 14 amino acids. The CDR3 protein is CASREAPARDEQYF. CDR3 bases: TGTGCCAGCAGAGAAGCACCTGCGCGTGACGAGCAGTACTTC.

This rearrangement joins TRBV10-2 to TRBJ2-7, with TRBD2 identical over 8 bases. Germline CDR1 WSHSY, CDR2 SAAADI. The CDR3 consists of 13 residues. With 5 bases clipped from V and 6 bases from J, the junction kept 6 bases outside the gene matches. This CDR3 is CASSSTGGLEQYF. CDR3 nucleotides: TGCGCCAGCAGTTCAACGGGAGGGCTCGAGCAGTACTTC.

In DNA form, the CDR3 reads TGTGCCAGCAGTTTAATGGCCAGGGGAAGCTCTGGGGCCAACGTCCTGACTTTC. This encodes CASSLMARGSSGANVLTF. The chain links TRBV28 to TRBJ2-6, with a weak D call TRBD1 (6 bases). The length of the CDR3 is 18 residues. V was shortened by 2 bases and J by 0 bases, with 14 bases between the two germline ends. From germline, CDR1 is MDHEN and CDR2 SYDVKM.

The chain links TRBV6-5 to TRBJ1-2; possible D gene TRBD1, 6 bases. The CDR3 is 14 amino acids. V was shortened by 6 bases and J by 0 bases, with 11 bases between the two germline ends. Per the germline V gene, CDR1 is MNHEY and CDR2 is SVGAGI. This CDR3 is CASRQGQANYGYTF. The CDR3 DNA sequence: TGTGCCAGCAGGCAGGGACAAGCTAACTATGGCTACACCTTC.

This sequence joins TRBV7-2 and TRBJ1-2; 8 bases are a match to TRBD1. V shed 2 bases and J 2 bases; nucleotides not matched to a gene: 4. The CDR3 is 15 amino acids. Looked up from germline, CDR1 is SGHTA and CDR2 is FQGNSA. The CDR3 sequence is CASSLTGQENYGYTF. The CDR3 coding sequence is TGTGCCAGCAGCTTAACGGGACAGGAAAACTATGGCTACACCTTC.

V and J are TRBV27 and TRBJ2-2; 7 bases align to TRBD1. Germline V gives CDR1 MNHEY, CDR2 SMNVEV (reference sequence). The V gene end was trimmed by 6 bases and the J gene end by 6 bases; junction bases not matched to a gene: 10. The CDR3 runs 15 residues. The CDR3 here is CASSYSGTVPGELFF. The DNA of the CDR3 is TGTGCCAGCAGCTACTCCGGGACAGTCCCCGGGGAGCTGTTTTTT.

The genes are TRBV6-5 and TRBJ2-2, with a tentative D call TRBD1 (6 bases). The CDR3 length is 16 residues. Germline CDR1 is MNHEY and CDR2 is SVGAGI. Trimming stripped 0 bases from V and 5 bases from J, with 13 bases between. CDR3 DNA sequence: TGTGCCAGCAGTTACTCGGTTTGGGGGCGTACCGGGGAGCTGTTTTTT. It yields the protein CASSYSVWGRTGELFF.

The chain links TRBV11-2 to TRBJ2-5; 9 bases align to TRBD2. J was trimmed by 2 bases and V by 5 bases; bases with no gene match: 6. The germline CDR1 and CDR2 sequences are SGHAT and FQNNGV. The CDR3 has 15 residues. The CDR3 region has the DNA TGTGCCAGCAGCCCCGGACTAGCGCCACAAGAGACCCAGTACTTC. This gives the protein CASSPGLAPQETQYF. The variable domain in full, with the rest retrieved from reference TRBV11-2 and TRBJ2-5, is EAGVAQSPRYKIIEKRQSVAFWCNPISGHATLYWYQQILGQGPKLLIQFQNNGVVDDSQLPKDRFSAERLKGVDSTLKIQPAKLEDSAVYLCASSPGLAPQETQYFGPGTRLLVL.

The gene calls are TRBV5-1 and TRBJ1-2; D ambiguous. CDR1 and CDR2 from the germline V gene are SGHRS and YFSETQ. The V end was cut by 0 bases, the J end by 7 bases, with 13 bases between. The CDR3 length is 14 residues. CDR3 loop: CASSLASPSSGYTF. In DNA form, the CDR3 reads TGCGCCAGCAGCTTGGCAAGCCCCTCTAGTGGCTACACCTTC.

V usage is TRBV5-1 and J usage is TRBJ1-2; D is undetermined. V lost 4 bases and J 3 bases, leaving 16 bases between the germline ends. Germline-derived CDR1 and CDR2 are SGHRS and YFSETQ. This CDR3 has 15 amino acids. CDR3 protein: CASSHLMVPDYGYTF. CDR3 bases: TGCGCCAGCAGCCACCTTATGGTTCCGGACTATGGCTACACCTTC.

This chain links TRBV5-6 with TRBJ2-7; TRBD2 matches 10 bases. There are 17 residues in the CDR3. After removal of 4 bases from V and 6 bases from J, the junction contained 16 bases not matched to a gene. Germline CDR1 is SGHDT and CDR2 is YYEEEE. The CDR3 spells CASSRIVRLAGEGEQYF. CDR3 sequence (DNA): TGTGCCAGCAGCCGGATAGTACGTCTAGCGGGAGAGGGCGAGCAGTACTTC.

The V call is TRBV4-1, the J call TRBJ2-7; 12 positions match TRBD2. V was clipped by 0 bases and J by 5 bases; unmatched bases: 5. This CDR3 is 16 amino acids long. Germline-derived CDR1 and CDR2 are MGHRA and YSYEKL. CDR3 in amino acids: CASSQDRLAGEDEQYF. CDR3 sequence (DNA): TGCGCCAGCAGCCAAGATCGACTAGCGGGAGAGGACGAGCAGTACTTC.

V gene TRBV7-6 combines with J gene TRBJ2-2; D remains ambiguous. Trimming took off 1 base at V and 6 bases at J, with 9 bases between the two ends. The CDR3 extends over 14 amino acids. Germline values: CDR1 SGHVS, CDR2 FNYEAQ. The CDR3 nucleotides read TGTGCCAGCAGCTTAGAGGCGGCGTCCGGGGAGCTGTTTTTT. Amino acids: CASSLEAASGELFF. The whole variable domain, filled in from reference TRBV7-6 and TRBJ2-2, reads GAGVSQSPRYKVTKRGQDVALRCDPISGHVSLYWYRQALGQGPEFLTYFNYEAQQDKSGLPNDRFSAERPEGSISTLTIQRTEQRDSAMYRCASSLEAASGELFFGEGSRLTVL.